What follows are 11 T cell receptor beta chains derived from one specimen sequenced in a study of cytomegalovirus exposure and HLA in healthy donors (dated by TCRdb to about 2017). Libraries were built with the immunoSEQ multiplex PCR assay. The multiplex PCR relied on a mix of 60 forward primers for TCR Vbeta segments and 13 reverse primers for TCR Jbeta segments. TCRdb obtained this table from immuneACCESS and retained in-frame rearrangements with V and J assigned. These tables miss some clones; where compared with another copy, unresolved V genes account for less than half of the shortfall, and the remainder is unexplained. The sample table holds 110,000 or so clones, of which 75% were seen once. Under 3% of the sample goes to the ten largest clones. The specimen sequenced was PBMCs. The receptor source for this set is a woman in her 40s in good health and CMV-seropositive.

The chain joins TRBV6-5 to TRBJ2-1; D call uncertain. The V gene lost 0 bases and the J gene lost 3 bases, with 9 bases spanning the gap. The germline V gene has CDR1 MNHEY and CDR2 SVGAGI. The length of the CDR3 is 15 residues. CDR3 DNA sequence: TGTGCCAGCAGTTACTCCGCCCCAGTCTACAATGAGCAGTTCTTC. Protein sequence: CASSYSAPVYNEQFF.

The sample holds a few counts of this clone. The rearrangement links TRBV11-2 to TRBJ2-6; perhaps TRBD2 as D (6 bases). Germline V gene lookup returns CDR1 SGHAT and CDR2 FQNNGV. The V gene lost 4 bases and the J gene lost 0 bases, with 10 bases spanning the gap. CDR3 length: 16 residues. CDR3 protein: CASSSGLPSGANVLTF. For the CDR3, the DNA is TGTGCCAGCAGCTCGGGACTCCCCTCTGGGGCCAACGTCCTGACTTTC.

Written as DNA, the CDR3 is TGTGCCAGCACCGGGGGGCTCGGCTACACCTTC. As protein: CASTGGLGYTF. V is TRBV28 and J is TRBJ1-2; a weak D match, TRBD1 (6 bases). V dropped 7 bases and J dropped 8 bases, with 11 bases sitting between them. CDR1 is MDHEN, CDR2 SYDVKM, per germline. This CDR3 has 11 amino acids.

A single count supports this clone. The CDR3: CASSAVAGSGANVLTF. The CDR3 bases are TGTGCCAGCAGCGCAGTGGCGGGTTCTGGGGCCAACGTCCTGACTTTC. The chain uses TRBV9 and TRBJ2-6; TRBD2 might be the D (5 bases). Trimming pared 3 bases from V and 1 base from J, leaving 11 bases between. This CDR3 is 16 amino acids long. Germline values: CDR1 SGDLS, CDR2 YYNGEE.

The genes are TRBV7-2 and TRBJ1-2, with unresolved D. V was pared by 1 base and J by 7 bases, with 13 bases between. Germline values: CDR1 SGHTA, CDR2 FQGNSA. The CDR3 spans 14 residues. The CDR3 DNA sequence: TGTGCCAGCAGCTTAGGGTCCGGGGTAGGTGGCTACACCTTC. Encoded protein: CASSLGSGVGGYTF. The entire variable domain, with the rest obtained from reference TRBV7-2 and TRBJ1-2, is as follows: GAGVSQSPSNKVTEKGKDVELRCDPISGHTALYWYRQSLGQGLEFLIYFQGNSAPDKSGLPSDRFSAERTGGSVSTLTIQRTQQEDSAVYLCASSLGSGVGGYTFGSGTRLTVV.

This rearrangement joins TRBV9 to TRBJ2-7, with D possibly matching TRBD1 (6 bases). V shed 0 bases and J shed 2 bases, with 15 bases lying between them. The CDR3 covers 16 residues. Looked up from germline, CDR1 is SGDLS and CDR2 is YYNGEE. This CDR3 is CASSVAAGVNPYEQYF. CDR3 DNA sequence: TGTGCCAGCAGCGTAGCGGCAGGGGTAAACCCCTACGAGCAGTACTTC.

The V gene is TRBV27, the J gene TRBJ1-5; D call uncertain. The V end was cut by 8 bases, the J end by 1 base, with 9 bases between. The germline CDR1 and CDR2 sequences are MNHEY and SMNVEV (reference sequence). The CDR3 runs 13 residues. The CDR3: CASAVVSNQPQHF. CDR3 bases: TGTGCCAGCGCCGTAGTCAGCAATCAGCCCCAGCATTTT.

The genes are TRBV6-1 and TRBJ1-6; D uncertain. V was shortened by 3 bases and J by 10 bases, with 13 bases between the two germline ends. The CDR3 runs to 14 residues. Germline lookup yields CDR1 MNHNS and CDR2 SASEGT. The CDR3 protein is CASSDTGEGSPLHF. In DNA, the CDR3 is TGTGCCAGCAGTGACACGGGAGAAGGATCACCCCTCCACTTT.

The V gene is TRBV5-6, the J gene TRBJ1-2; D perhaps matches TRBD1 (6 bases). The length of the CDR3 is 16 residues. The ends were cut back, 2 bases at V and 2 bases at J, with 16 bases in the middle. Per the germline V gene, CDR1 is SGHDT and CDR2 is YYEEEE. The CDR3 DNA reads TGTGCCAGCAGCTTTTACCCAGGGGATGCCAACTATGGCTACACCTTC. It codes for CASSFYPGDANYGYTF.

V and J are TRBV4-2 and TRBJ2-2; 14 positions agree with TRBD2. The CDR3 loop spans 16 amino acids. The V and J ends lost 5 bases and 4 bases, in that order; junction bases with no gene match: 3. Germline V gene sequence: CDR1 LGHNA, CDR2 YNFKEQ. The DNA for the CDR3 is TGTGCCAGCAGCGCGACTAGCGGGAGGGCCACCGGGGAGCTGTTTTTT. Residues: CASSATSGRATGELFF.

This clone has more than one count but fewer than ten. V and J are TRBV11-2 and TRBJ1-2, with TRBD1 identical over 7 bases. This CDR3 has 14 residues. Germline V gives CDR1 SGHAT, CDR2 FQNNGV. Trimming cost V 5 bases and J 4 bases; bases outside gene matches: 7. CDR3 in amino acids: CASSRSTGTYGYTF. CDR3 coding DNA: TGTGCCAGCAGCCGGTCGACAGGGACCTATGGCTACACCTTC.